These 17 T cell receptor beta chains were all obtained from the same sample, sequenced in a study of blood T cell repertoires in COVID-19 (dated by TCRdb to the early 2020s). The receptor library was made with the immunoSEQ multiplex PCR assay. Entries here come from immuneACCESS through TCRdb and include only in-frame sequences with V and J called. Some clones fail to appear in such tables; in the studies checked, an unresolved V gene covers under half of the shortfall, and the cause of the remainder is unknown. The sample yields 130,000 or so clones; about 81% were counted once. Of the sample, about a sixth falls within the top ten clones. The sequenced material came from peripheral blood. Every receptor here comes from a woman aged 80 or over with acute or convalescent COVID-19.

The genes are TRBV9 and TRBJ2-5, with 9 bases aligning to TRBD1. The V gene end was trimmed by 0 bases and the J gene end by 0 bases; junction bases not matched to a gene: 9. Germline CDR1 reads SGDLS; CDR2 reads YYNGEE. This CDR3 spans 18 amino acids. The CDR3 coding sequence is TGTGCCAGCAGCGTAGGGACCGGGACAGGGTGGAACCAAGAGACCCAGTACTTC. It is translated as CASSVGTGTGWNQETQYF.

The rearrangement uses TRBV6-6 and TRBJ1-4, with D hard to call. Germline V gene data show CDR1 as MNHNY and CDR2 as SVGAGI (reference sequence). The CDR3 has 17 residues. The V end was cut by 5 bases, the J end by 7 bases, with 23 bases between. The DNA of the CDR3 is TGTGCCAGCAGTCCAGCGCTCCGCCGGACGGCGGGTGAAAAACTGTTTTTT. Translated: CASSPALRRTAGEKLFF.

The V call is TRBV7-9, the J call TRBJ2-5; TRBD1 might be the D (6 bases). CDR3 length equals 18 residues. Germline CDR1 SEHNR, CDR2 FQNEAQ (reference sequence). Trimming took off 1 base at V and 2 bases at J, with 20 bases between the two ends. CDR3 coding DNA: TGTGCCAGCAGCTTAGGGAGAGGGGGTCGACAGGCTCAAGAGACCCAGTACTTC. Translating it yields CASSLGRGGRQAQETQYF.

The gene calls are TRBV12-3 or TRBV12-4 and TRBJ1-2; D remains ambiguous. Trimming took off 3 bases at V and 9 bases at J, with 8 bases between the two ends. The CDR3 length is 11 residues. The CDR3 bases are TGTGCCAGCAGTTTTAAGTCTAGCTACACCTTC. It yields the protein CASSFKSSYTF.

The chain links TRBV7-9 to TRBJ2-7; D is perhaps TRBD1 (5 bases). The CDR3 runs to 15 residues. The germline V gene has CDR1 SEHNR and CDR2 FQNEAQ (reference sequence). Trimming pared 5 bases from V and 5 bases from J, leaving 19 bases between. The CDR3 reads CASSPTGAQAHEQYF. The DNA for the CDR3 is TGTGCCAGCAGCCCAACAGGAGCCCAGGCCCACGAGCAGTACTTC.

The chain is built from TRBV5-6 and TRBJ2-5, with D maybe TRBD1 (5 bases). V lost 4 bases and J lost 2, with 9 bases in between. The CDR3 totals 13 residues. Germline CDR1 and CDR2: SGHDT and YYEEEE. The CDR3 loop reads CASSPTVQETQYF. The CDR3, as DNA: TGTGCCAGCAGCCCGACAGTGCAAGAGACCCAGTACTTC. The full variable domain, its missing parts supplied by reference TRBV5-6 and TRBJ2-5, is DAGVTQSPTHLIKTRGQQVTLRCSPKSGHDTVSWYQQALGQGPQFIFQYYEEEERQRGNFPDRFSGHQFPNYSSELNVNALLLGDSALYLCASSPTVQETQYFGPGTRLLVL.

V gene TRBV4-3 combines with J gene TRBJ2-7; weak D call: TRBD2 (5 bases). The CDR3 runs 17 residues. Germline lookup yields CDR1 LGHNA and CDR2 YSLEER. V shed 3 bases and J shed 0 bases, with 18 bases lying between them. In DNA form, the CDR3 reads TGCGCCAGCAGCCACACACGAGGGCAATTACTCTCCTACGAGCAGTACTTC. Encoded protein: CASSHTRGQLLSYEQYF.

This clone occurred a few times. The CDR3 nucleotides read TGTGCCAGCAGCCTGGGACTAGCGTATCAAGAGACCCAGTACTTC. It is translated as CASSLGLAYQETQYF. The V call is TRBV7-9, the J call TRBJ2-5; 10 bases are shared with TRBD2. The CDR3 sequence is 15 residues long. V lost 5 bases and J lost 2; bases outside the gene matches: 5. CDR1 SEHNR and CDR2 FQNEAQ come from the germline V gene (reference sequence).

The chain is built from TRBV5-1 and TRBJ1-1; TRBD1 might be the D (5 bases). Germline V gives CDR1 SGHRS, CDR2 YFSETQ. V was pared by 4 bases and J by 1 base, with 8 bases between. The CDR3 has 13 amino acids. The CDR3, as DNA: TGCGCCAGCAGCGATCAGGGGAACACTGAAGCTTTCTTT. Amino acid sequence: CASSDQGNTEAFF.

This chain links TRBV29-1 with TRBJ2-3; TRBD2 aligns across 7 bases. Germline CDR1 is SQVTM and CDR2 is ANQGSEA. The junction had 8 bases not matched to a gene; V was cut back by 8 bases and J by 0 bases. This CDR3 contains 14 residues. The CDR3 sequence is CSIRLAPSTDTQYF. The CDR3 DNA reads as TGCAGCATAAGACTAGCTCCTAGCACAGATACGCAGTATTTT.

Note on this clone: This may be a read error: a much more frequent sequence differs by one nucleotide. This sequence joins TRBV6-4 and TRBJ1-1, with TRBD1 matching 7 bases. This CDR3 region has 13 residues. Trimming took 5 bases from V and 3 from J; bases not matched to a gene: 3. Germline V gene sequence: CDR1 MRHNA, CDR2 SNTAGT. CDR3 loop: CASSSDRDTEAFF. The CDR3 coding sequence is TGTGCCAGCAGTTCCGACAGGGACACTGAAGCTTTCTTT.

The chain couples TRBV24-1 to TRBJ1-4; 8 bases line up with TRBD1. Per the germline V gene, CDR1 is KGHDR and CDR2 is SFDVKD. The CDR3 runs to 16 residues. Trimming at V came to 7 bases and at J to 7 bases, leaving 13 bases not matched to a gene. The CDR3 DNA sequence: TGTGCCACCAGAGGGCAGGGGGCAAACCCTAGTGAAAAACTGTTTTTT. Its translation: CATRGQGANPSEKLFF.

This clone was seen a handful of times. This chain uses TRBV4-3 with TRBJ2-2; D possibly corresponds to TRBD1 (6 bases). The V gene's germline CDR1 is LGHNA and CDR2 YSLEER. Trimming pared 2 bases from V and 3 bases from J, leaving 19 bases between. The CDR3 length is 18 residues. The CDR3 here is CASSQKKGPGADTGELFF. The CDR3 nucleotides are TGCGCCAGCAGCCAAAAAAAGGGACCAGGGGCCGACACCGGGGAGCTGTTTTTT.

Only one count was recorded for this clone. V is TRBV19 and J is TRBJ2-2; 8 bases agree with TRBD1. CDR1 LNHDA and CDR2 SQIVND come from the germline V gene (reference sequence). The CDR3 covers 15 residues. With V trimmed by 6 bases and J by 1 base, 4 bases remained unmatched. This CDR3 is CASSPDRENTGELFF. CDR3 nucleotide sequence: TGTGCCAGTAGCCCGGACAGGGAGAACACCGGGGAGCTGTTTTTT.

This sequence joins TRBV9 and TRBJ1-6, with TRBD1 as a possible D gene (5 bases). V gave up 1 base and J gave up 7 bases, with 9 bases separating them. The CDR3 consists of 14 residues. Germline V lookup: CDR1 SGDLS, CDR2 YYNGEE. The CDR3 nucleotides are TGTGCCAGCAGCGTATCTCCAGGGAATTCACCCCTCCACTTT. Amino acid sequence: CASSVSPGNSPLHF.

The chain couples TRBV29-1 to TRBJ1-1; D unresolved. The CDR3 has 15 amino acids. Germline V lookup: CDR1 SQVTM, CDR2 ANQGSEA. Trimming pared 7 bases from V and 4 bases from J, leaving 22 bases between. The CDR3 coding sequence is TGCAGCGCTGAGGACCGGGGTCTCCCCGGCACTGAAGCTTTCTTT. Its translation is CSAEDRGLPGTEAFF.

This clone was counted only a few times. The chain has TRBV4-2 and TRBJ2-2; D not certain. Per the germline V gene, CDR1 is LGHNA and CDR2 is YNFKEQ. This CDR3 contains 16 residues. Trimming took 0 bases from V and 0 from J, leaving 8 bases between them. For the CDR3, the DNA is TGTGCCAGCAGCCAAGAAGTACAAACGAACACCGGGGAGCTGTTTTTT. Amino acid sequence: CASSQEVQTNTGELFF.